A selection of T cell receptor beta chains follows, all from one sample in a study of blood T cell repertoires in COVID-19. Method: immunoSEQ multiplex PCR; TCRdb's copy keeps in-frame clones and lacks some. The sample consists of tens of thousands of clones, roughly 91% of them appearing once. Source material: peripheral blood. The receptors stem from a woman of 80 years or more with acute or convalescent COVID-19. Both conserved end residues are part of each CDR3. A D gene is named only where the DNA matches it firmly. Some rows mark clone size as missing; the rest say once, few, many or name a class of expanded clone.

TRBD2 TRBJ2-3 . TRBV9 CASSGNSPDTQYF TGTGCCTCTAGCGGGAACTCCCCAGATACGCAGTATTTT
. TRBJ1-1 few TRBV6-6 CASNLQGGRAEAFF TGTGCCAGCAACTTACAGGGTGGTAGGGCTGAAGCTTTCTTT
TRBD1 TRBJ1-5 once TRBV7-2 CASSQWTGDPPVPQHF TGTGCCAGCAGCCAATGGACAGGGGATCCCCCGGTGCCCCAGCATTTT
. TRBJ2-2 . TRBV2 CASKPTSSTGELFF TGTGCCAGCAAACCGACTAGTTCAACCGGGGAGCTGTTTTTT
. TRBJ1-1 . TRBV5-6 CASSEIDTNTEAFF TGTGCCAGCAGCGAAATCGACACCAACACTGAAGCTTTCTTT
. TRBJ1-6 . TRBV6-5 CASSLQVYNSPLHF TGTGCCAGCAGTTTACAGGTTTATAATTCACCCCTCCACTTT
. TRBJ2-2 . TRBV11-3 CASSHNRGGTGELFF TGTGCCAGCAGCCACAACAGGGGGGGCACCGGGGAGCTGTTTTTT
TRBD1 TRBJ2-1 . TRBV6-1 CASSESPGTVLGNEQFF TGTGCCAGCAGTGAGTCCCCCGGGACAGTCTTGGGCAATGAGCAGTTCTTC
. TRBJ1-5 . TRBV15 CATSTGLGNNQPQHF TGTGCCACCAGCACAGGGTTGGGAAACAATCAGCCCCAGCATTTT
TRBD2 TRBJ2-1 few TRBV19 CASSPPGLAGGNEQFF TGTGCCAGTAGTCCTCCGGGACTAGCGGGAGGCAATGAGCAGTTCTTC
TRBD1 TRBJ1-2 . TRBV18 CASSGQDRYGYTF TGTGCCAGCTCCGGACAGGACCGCTATGGCTACACCTTC
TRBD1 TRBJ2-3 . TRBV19 CASSIDRPGQGLNTDTQYF TGTGCCAGTAGTATAGACAGGCCGGGACAGGGGTTGAATACAGATACGCAGTATTTT
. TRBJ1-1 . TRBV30 CAWSVGRAAEAFF TGTGCCTGGAGTGTGGGCAGGGCGGCTGAAGCTTTCTTT
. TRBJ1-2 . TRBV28 CASCTQGSGALGGYTF TGTGCCAGCTGCACCCAAGGGAGCGGGGCCCTGGGGGGCTACACCTTC
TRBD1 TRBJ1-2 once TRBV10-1 CASSQTTEGAPSGYTF TGCGCCAGCAGCCAAACGACCGAGGGGGCCCCCAGTGGCTACACCTTC
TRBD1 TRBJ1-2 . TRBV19 CASSITQGDGYTF TGTGCCAGTAGTATCACACAGGGGGATGGCTACACCTTC
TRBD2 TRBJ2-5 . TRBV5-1 CPSSYGLEWGGETQYF TGCCCCAGCAGCTACGGACTAGAATGGGGGGGGGAGACCCAGTACTTC
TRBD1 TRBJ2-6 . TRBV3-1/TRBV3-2 CASSRQGVSSGANVLTF TGTGCCAGCAGCCGACAGGGCGTAAGCTCTGGGGCCAACGTCCTGACTTTC
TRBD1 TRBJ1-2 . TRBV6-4 CASSVGTGGFGYTF TGTGCCAGCAGCGTTGGGACAGGGGGCTTTGGCTACACCTTC
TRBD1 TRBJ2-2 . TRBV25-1 CASSGSPGQKTAGELFF TGTGCCAGCAGTGGGTCACCGGGACAGAAGACGGCCGGGGAGCTGTTTTTT
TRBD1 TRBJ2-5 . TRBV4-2 CASSQDGGDRGQETQYF TGTGCCAGCAGCCAAGATGGAGGGGACAGGGGCCAAGAGACCCAGTACTTC
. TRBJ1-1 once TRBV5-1 CASSPAGYGTEAFF TGCGCCAGCAGCCCGGCAGGGTATGGTACTGAAGCTTTCTTT
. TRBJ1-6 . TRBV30 CAWSVNRNSPLHF TGTGCCTGGAGTGTGAACAGAAATTCACCCCTCCACTTT
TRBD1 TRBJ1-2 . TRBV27 CASSHGGQGGGYTF TGTGCCAGCAGCCATGGGGGACAGGGAGGTGGCTACACCTTC
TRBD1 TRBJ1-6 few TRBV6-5 CASSRGQGRPLHF TGTGCCAGCAGTAGGGGACAGGGGCGGCCCCTCCACTTT
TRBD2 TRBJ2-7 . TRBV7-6 CASSLESSGLSYEQYF TGTGCCAGCAGCTTAGAGTCTAGCGGGCTATCCTACGAGCAGTACTTC
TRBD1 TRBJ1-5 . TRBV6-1 CASSARTGSEPLPQHF TGTGCCAGCAGTGCCCGGACAGGGAGCGAACCACTACCCCAGCATTTT
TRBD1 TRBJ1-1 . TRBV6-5 CASSSDREVAFF TGTGCCAGCAGCAGCGACAGGGAGGTAGCTTTCTTT
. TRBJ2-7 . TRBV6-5 CASIGTSGYEQYF TGTGCCAGCATCGGAACTAGTGGCTACGAGCAGTACTTC
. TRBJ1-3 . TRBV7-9 CASSPTVSSSGNTIYF TGTGCCAGCAGCCCGACAGTTTCGAGCTCTGGAAACACCATATATTTT
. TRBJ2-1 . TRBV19 CASSTDRGGSYNEQFF TGTGCCAGTAGTACCGACAGGGGAGGGTCCTACAATGAGCAGTTCTTC
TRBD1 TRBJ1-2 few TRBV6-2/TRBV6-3 CASSLWTGYGYTF TGTGCCAGCAGTTTGTGGACAGGGTATGGCTACACCTTC
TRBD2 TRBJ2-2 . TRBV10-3 CAIGDSGRGNTGELFF TGTGCCATCGGGGATAGCGGGAGAGGGAACACCGGGGAGCTGTTTTTT
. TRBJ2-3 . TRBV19 CASSISGGTDTQYF TGTGCCAGTAGTATTTCAGGGGGCACAGATACGCAGTATTTT
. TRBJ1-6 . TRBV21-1 CASSAQTGGIDNSPLHF TGTGCCAGCAGCGCCCAGACAGGGGGCATCGATAATTCACCCCTCCACTTT
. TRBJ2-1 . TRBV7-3 CASSNTELDEQFF TGTGCCAGCAGCAACACCGAATTGGATGAGCAGTTCTTC
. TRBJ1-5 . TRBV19 CASSIDLDQPQHF TGTGCCAGTAGTATAGATCTTGATCAGCCCCAGCATTTT
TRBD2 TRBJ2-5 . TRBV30 CAWRGGSTETQYF TGTGCCTGGAGGGGCGGGAGTACAGAGACCCAGTACTTC
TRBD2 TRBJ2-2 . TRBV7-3 CASGRGTSDTGELFF TGTGCCAGCGGTCGTGGGACTAGCGACACCGGGGAGCTGTTTTTT
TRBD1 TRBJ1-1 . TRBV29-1 CSSGGQTAVYTEAFF TGCAGCTCAGGGGGCCAGACAGCGGTTTACACTGAAGCTTTCTTT
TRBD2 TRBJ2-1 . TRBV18 CASSPPRLAGGSDEQFF TGTGCCAGCTCACCCCCTCGTCTAGCGGGAGGTAGCGATGAGCAGTTCTTC
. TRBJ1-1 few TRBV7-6 CASSFRGGVMNTEAFF TGTGCCAGCAGCTTCCGGGGGGGAGTTATGAACACTGAAGCTTTCTTT
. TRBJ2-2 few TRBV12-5 CASGTGRRGNTGELFF TGTGCTAGTGGTACCGGACGTAGGGGGAACACCGGGGAGCTGTTTTTT
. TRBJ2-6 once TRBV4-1 CASSPQGQGLSRANVLTF TGCGCCAGCAGCCCCCAGGGGCAGGGTTTATCTCGGGCCAACGTCCTGACTTTC
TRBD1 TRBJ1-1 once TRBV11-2 CASIQGLEAFF TGTGCCAGCATACAGGGGCTGGAAGCTTTCTTT
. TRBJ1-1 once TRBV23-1 CASSQWGWGDTEAFF TGCGCCAGCAGCCAATGGGGCTGGGGTGACACTGAAGCTTTCTTT
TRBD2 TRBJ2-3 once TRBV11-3 CASSFSSGDTDTQYF TGTGCCAGCAGCTTTTCTAGCGGAGACACAGATACGCAGTATTTT
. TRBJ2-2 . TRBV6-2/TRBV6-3 CASSSIFGSGELFF TGTGCCAGCAGCTCTATCTTTGGTAGCGGGGAGCTGTTTTTT
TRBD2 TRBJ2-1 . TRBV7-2 CASSLNLGRVYNEQFF TGTGCCAGCAGCCTTAACCTGGGGAGGGTTTACAATGAGCAGTTCTTC
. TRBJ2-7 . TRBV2 CASRRDRQALSYEQYF TGTGCCAGCAGACGAGACCGACAGGCCCTCTCCTACGAGCAGTACTTC
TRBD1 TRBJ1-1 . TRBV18 CASSPRGLTEAFF TGTGCCAGCTCACCCAGGGGGCTCACTGAAGCTTTCTTT
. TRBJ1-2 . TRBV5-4 CASTLNNYGYTF TGTGCCAGCACCCTTAATAACTATGGCTACACCTTC
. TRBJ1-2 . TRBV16 CASSQPGQGYGYTF TGTGCCAGCAGCCAGCCCGGGCAGGGCTATGGCTACACCTTC
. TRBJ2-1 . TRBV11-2 CASTARGNEQFF TGTGCCAGCACGGCCCGGGGGAATGAGCAGTTCTTC